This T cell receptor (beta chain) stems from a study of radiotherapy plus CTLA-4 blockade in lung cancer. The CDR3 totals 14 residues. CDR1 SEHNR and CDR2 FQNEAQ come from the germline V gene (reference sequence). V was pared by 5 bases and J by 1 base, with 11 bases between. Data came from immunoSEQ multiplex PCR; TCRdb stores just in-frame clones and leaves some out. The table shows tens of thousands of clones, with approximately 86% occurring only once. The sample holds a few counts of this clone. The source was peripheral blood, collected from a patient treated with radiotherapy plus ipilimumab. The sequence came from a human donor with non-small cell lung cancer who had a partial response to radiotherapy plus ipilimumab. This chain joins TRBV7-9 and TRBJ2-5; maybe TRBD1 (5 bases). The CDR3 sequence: CASSTKTVQETQYF. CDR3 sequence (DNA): TGTGCCAGCAGCACCAAGACAGTCCAAGAGACCCAGTACTTC. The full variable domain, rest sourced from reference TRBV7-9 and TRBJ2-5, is DTGVSQNPRHKITKRGQNVTFRCDPISEHNRLYWYRQTLGQGPEFLTYFQNEAQLEKSRLLSDRFSAERPKGSFSTLEIQRTEQGDSAMYLCASSTKTVQETQYFGPGTRLLVL.